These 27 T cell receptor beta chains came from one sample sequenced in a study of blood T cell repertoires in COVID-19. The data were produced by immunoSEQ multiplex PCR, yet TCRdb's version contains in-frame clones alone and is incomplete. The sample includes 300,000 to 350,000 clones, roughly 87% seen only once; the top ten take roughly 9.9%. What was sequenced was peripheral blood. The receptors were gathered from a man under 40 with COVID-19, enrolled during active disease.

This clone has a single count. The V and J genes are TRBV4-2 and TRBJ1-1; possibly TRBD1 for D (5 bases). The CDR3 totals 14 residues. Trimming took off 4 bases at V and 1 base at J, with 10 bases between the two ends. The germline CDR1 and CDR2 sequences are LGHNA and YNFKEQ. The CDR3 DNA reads TGTGCCAGCAGCCGAGGCCAGGGGAACACTGAAGCTTTCTTT. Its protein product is CASSRGQGNTEAFF.

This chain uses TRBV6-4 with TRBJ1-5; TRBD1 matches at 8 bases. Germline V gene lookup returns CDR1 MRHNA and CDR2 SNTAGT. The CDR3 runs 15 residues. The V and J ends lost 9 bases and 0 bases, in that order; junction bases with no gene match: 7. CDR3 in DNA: TGTGCCAGTTCACGGGACAGGTATAGCAATCAGCCCCAGCATTTT. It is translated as CASSRDRYSNQPQHF.

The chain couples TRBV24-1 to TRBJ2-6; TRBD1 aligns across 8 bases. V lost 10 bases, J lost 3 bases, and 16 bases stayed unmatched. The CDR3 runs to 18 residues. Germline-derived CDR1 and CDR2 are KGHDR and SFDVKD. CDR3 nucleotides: TGTGCCACGGGTCCTTCGGGCAGGGGGCTTATTGGGGCCAACGTCCTGACTTTC. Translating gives CATGPSGRGLIGANVLTF.

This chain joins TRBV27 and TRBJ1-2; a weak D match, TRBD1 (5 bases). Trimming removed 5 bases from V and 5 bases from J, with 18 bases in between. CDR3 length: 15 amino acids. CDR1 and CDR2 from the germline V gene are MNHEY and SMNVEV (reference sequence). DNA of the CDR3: TGTGCCAGCAGTCCCCATGGGACGGAGGGTTATGGCTACACCTTC. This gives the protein CASSPHGTEGYGYTF.

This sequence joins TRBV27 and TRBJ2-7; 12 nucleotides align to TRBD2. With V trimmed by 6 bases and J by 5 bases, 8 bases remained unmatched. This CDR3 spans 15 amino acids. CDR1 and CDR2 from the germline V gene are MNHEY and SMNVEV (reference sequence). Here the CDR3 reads CASRDPSGGAHEQYF. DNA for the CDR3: TGTGCCAGCAGGGACCCTAGCGGGGGGGCCCACGAGCAGTACTTC.

CDR3 loop: CSVSKLTRPPNTIYF. The DNA for the CDR3 is TGCAGCGTTTCGAAGCTTACCCGCCCTCCAAACACCATATATTTT. The chain recombines TRBV29-1 with TRBJ1-3; no clear D. Trimming stripped 5 bases from V and 6 bases from J, with 20 bases between. The CDR3 length is 15 residues. Germline loops: CDR1 SQVTM, CDR2 ANQGSEA.

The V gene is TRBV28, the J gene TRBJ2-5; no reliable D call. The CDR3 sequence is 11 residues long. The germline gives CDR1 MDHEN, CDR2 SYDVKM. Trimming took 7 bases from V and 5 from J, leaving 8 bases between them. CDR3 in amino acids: CASTDRETQYF. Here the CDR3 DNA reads TGTGCCAGCACCGATCGGGAGACCCAGTACTTC.

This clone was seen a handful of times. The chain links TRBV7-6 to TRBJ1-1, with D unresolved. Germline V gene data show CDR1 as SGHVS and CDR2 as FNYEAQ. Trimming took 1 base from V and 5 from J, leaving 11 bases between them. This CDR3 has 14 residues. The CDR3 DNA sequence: TGTGCCAGCAGCTTAGGAGCAGGAAGGACTGAAGCTTTCTTT. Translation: CASSLGAGRTEAFF.

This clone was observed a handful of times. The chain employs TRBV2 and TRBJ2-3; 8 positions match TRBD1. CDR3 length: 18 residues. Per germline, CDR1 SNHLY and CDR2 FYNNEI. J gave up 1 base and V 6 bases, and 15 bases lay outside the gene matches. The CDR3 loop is CASRGFGRGRGGTDTQYF. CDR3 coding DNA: TGTGCCAGCAGGGGGTTTGGCAGGGGGCGCGGTGGCACAGATACGCAGTATTTT.

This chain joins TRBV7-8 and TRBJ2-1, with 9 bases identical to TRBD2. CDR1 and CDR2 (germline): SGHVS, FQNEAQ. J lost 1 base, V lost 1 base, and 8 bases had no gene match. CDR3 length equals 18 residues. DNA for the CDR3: TGTGCCAGCAGCTTAGTAGCGGGAGAAGTAGAGTCCTACAATGAGCAGTTCTTC. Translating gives CASSLVAGEVESYNEQFF.

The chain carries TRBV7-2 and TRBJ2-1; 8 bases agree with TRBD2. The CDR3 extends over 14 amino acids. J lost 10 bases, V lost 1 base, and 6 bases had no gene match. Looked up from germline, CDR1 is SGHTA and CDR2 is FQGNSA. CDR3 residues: CASSLEREWSEQFF. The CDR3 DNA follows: TGTGCCAGCAGCTTAGAGCGGGAGTGGTCCGAGCAGTTCTTC.

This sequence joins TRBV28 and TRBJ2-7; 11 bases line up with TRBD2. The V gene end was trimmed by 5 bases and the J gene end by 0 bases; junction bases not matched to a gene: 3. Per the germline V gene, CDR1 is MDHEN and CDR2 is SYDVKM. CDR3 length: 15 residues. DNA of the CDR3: TGTGCCAGCAGTCCCGGGACTAGCGGCTCCTACGAGCAGTACTTC. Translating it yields CASSPGTSGSYEQYF.

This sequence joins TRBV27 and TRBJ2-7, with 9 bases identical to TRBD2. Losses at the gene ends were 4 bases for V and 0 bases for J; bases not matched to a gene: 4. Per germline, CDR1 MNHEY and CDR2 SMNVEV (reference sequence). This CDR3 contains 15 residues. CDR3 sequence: CASSSLAGNSYEQYF. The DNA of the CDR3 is TGTGCCAGCAGTTCTCTAGCGGGGAACTCCTACGAGCAGTACTTC.

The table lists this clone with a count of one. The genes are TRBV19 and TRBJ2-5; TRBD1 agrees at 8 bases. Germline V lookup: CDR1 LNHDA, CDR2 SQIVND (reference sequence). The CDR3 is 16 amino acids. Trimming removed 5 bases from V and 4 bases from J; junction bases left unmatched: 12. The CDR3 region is CASSASGQGRPETQYF. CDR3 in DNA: TGTGCCAGTAGTGCCTCCGGACAGGGTCGCCCAGAGACCCAGTACTTC.

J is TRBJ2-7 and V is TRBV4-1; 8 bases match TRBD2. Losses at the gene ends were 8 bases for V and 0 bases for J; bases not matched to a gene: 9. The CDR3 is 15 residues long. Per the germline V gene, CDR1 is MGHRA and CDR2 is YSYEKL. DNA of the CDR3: TGCGCCAGCCGAATAGCGGGAAGGAGCTCCTACGAGCAGTACTTC. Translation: CASRIAGRSSYEQYF.

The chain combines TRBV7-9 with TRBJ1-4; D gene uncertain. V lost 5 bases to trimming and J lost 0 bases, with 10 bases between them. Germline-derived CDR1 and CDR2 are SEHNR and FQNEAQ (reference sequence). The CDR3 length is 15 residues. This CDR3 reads CASSPRRPTNEKLFF. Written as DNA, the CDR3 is TGTGCCAGCAGCCCCAGGCGACCAACTAATGAAAAACTGTTTTTT.

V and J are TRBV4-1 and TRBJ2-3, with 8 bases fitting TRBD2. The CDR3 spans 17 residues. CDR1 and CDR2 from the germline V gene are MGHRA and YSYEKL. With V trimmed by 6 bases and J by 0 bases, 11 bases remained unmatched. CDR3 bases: TGCGCCAGCAGTCATAGAGCGGGGGAACTGAGCACAGATACGCAGTATTTT. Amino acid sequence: CASSHRAGELSTDTQYF.

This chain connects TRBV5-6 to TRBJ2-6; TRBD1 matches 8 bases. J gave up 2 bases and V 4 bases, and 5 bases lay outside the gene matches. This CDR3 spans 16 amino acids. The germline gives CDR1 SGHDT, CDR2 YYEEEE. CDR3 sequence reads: CASSALTGAGANVLTF. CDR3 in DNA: TGTGCCAGCAGCGCCTTGACAGGGGCTGGGGCCAACGTCCTGACTTTC.

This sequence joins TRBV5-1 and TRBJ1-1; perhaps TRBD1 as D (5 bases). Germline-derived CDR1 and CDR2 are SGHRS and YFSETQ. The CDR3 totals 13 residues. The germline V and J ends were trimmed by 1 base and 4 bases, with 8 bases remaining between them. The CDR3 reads CASSLRGGTEAFF. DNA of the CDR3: TGCGCCAGCAGCTTGAGGGGTGGCACTGAAGCTTTCTTT.

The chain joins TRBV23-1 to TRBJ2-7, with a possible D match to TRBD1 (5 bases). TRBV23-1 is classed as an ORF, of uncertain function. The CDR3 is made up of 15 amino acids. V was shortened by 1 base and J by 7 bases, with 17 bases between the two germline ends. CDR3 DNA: TGCGCCAGCAGTCAATATGGCAGGGCCTCTATGGAGCAGTACTTC. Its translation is CASSQYGRASMEQYF.

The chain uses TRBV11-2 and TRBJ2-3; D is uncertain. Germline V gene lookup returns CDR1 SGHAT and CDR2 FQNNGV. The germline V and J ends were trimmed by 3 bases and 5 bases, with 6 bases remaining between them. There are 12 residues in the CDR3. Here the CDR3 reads CASSFTRDTQYF. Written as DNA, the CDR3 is TGTGCCAGCAGCTTTACCAGAGATACGCAGTATTTT.

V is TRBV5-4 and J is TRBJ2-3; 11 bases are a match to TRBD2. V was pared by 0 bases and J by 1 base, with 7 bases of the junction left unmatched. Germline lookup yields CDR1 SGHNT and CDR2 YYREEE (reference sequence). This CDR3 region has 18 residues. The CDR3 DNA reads TGTGCCAGCAGCTTGGTGGCTAGCGGGGGGTCGGGCACAGATACGCAGTATTTT. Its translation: CASSLVASGGSGTDTQYF.

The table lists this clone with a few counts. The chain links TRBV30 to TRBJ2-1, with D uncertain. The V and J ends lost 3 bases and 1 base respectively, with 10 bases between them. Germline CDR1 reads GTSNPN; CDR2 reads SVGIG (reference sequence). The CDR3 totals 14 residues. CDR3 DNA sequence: TGTGCCTGGAGGAGCGTCCTTTCCTACAATGAGCAGTTCTTC. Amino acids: CAWRSVLSYNEQFF.

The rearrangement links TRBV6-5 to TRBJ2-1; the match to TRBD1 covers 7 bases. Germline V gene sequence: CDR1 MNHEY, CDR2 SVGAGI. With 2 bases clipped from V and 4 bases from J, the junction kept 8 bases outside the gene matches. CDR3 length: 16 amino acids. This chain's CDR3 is CASSYHPGQDYNEQFF. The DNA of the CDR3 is TGTGCCAGCAGTTACCACCCAGGACAGGATTACAATGAGCAGTTCTTC.

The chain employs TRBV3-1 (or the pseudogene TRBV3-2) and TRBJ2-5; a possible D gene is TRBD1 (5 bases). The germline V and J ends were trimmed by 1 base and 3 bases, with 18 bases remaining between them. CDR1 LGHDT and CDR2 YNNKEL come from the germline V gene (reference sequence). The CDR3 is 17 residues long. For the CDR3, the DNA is TGTGCCAGCAGCCAAGTTCAAGGCGCAGCCAGGGAAGAGACCCAGTACTTC. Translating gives CASSQVQGAAREETQYF.

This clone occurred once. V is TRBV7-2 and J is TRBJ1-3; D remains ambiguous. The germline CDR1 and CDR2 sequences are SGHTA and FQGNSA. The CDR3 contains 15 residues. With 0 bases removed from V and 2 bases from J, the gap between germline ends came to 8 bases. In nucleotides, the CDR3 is TGTGCCAGCAGCTTAGCGGCGCAGGCTGGAAACACCATATATTTT. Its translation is CASSLAAQAGNTIYF.

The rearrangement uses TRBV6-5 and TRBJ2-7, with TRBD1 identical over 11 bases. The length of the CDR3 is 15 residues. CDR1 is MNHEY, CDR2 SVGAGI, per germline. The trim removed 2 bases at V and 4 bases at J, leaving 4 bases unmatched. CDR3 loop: CASSYGGTGGYEQYF. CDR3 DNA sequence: TGTGCCAGCAGTTACGGGGGGACAGGGGGGTACGAGCAGTACTTC.